This T cell receptor beta chain was observed in a study of blood T cell repertoires in COVID-19. Whole-study context: From the United States, Italy and Spain came samples of acute and convalescent COVID-19. PBMCs, B-cell-depleted T cells, or T cells provided the cDNA or gDNA that made up the material.

Authors' methods: Estimation of nucleated cell counts was performed using reference gene primer amplification. Sequencing was performed with immunoSEQ multiplex PCR; in TCRdb, only in-frame clones are kept and a portion is missing. The DNA was the basis for D and trimming; V, J and clone size are from that table. Found here are tens of thousands of clones, 86% of them singletons; the top ten hold approximately 60%. In regard to this clone: The junction differs from germline at one of its ends, possibly a read error.

The TCR was taken from a man in his 70s with acute or convalescent COVID-19. The sequenced sample was peripheral blood.

The CDR3 bases are TGTGCCAGCACTGACCAGACAGGGGGCGACGGGAATGAGCAGTTCTTC. Translation gives CASTDQTGGDGNEQFF. This chain uses TRBV6-4 with TRBJ2-1, with 10 bases matching TRBD1. The CDR3 runs to 16 residues. Germline V gene data show CDR1 as MRHNA and CDR2 as SNTAGT.